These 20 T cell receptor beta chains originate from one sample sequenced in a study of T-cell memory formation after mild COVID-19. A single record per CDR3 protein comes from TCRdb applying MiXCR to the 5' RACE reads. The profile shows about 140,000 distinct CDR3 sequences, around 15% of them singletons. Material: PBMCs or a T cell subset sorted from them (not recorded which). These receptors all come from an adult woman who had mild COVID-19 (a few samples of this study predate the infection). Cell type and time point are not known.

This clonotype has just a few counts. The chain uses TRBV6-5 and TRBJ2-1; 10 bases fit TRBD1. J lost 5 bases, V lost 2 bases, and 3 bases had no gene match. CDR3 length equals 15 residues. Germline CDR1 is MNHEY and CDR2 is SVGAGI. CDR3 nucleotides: TGTGCCAGCAGTTACAGGGGACAGGGGAACAATGAGCAGTTCTTC. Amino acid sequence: CASSYRGQGNNEQFF.

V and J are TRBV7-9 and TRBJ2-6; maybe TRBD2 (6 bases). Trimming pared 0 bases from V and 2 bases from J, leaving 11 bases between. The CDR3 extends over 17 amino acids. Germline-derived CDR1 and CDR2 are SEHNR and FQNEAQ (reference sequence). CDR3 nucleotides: TGTGCCAGCAGCTTAGCGGAGGGCTCCCCTGGGGCCAACGTCCTGACTTTC. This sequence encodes CASSLAEGSPGANVLTF.

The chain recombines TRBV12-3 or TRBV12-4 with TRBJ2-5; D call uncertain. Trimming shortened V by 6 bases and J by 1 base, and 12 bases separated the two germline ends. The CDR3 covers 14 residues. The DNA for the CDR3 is TGTGCCAGCAGCTTTCACAGTCCCCAAGAGACCCAGTACTTC. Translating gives CASSFHSPQETQYF.

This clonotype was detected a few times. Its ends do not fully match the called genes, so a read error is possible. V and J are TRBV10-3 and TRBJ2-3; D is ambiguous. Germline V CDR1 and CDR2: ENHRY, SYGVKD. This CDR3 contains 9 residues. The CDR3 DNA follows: TGTGCCATCAGTGAGATACCCAAATTT. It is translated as CAISEIPKF.

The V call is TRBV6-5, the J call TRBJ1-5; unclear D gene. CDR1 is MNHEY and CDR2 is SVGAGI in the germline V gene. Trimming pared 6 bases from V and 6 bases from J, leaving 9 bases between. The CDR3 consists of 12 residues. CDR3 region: CASRKGSQPQHF. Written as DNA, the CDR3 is TGTGCCAGCAGAAAAGGGTCTCAGCCCCAGCATTTT.

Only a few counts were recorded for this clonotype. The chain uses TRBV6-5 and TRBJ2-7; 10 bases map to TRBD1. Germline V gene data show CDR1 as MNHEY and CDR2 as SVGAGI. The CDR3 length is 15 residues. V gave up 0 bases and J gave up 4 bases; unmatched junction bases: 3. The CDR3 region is CASSYSGTGEYEQYF. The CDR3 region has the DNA TGTGCCAGCAGTTACTCGGGGACAGGGGAGTACGAGCAGTACTTC.

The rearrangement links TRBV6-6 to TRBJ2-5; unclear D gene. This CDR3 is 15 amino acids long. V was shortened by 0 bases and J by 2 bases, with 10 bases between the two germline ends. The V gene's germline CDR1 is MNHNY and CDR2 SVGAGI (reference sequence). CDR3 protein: CASSYSISSQETQYF. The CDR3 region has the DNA TGTGCCAGCAGTTACTCCATCTCCTCTCAAGAGACCCAGTACTTC.

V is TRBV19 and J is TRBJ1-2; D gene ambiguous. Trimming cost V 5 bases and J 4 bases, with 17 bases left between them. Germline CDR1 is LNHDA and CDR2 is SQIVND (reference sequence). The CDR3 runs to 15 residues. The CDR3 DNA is TGTGCCAGTAGTCCTCCCCCGGGATACGTCTATGGCTACACCTTC. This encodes CASSPPPGYVYGYTF.

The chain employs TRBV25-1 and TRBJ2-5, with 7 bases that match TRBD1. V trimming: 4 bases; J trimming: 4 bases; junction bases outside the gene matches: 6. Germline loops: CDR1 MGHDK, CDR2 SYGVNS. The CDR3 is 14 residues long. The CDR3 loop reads CASSGQTGSETQYF. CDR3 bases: TGTGCCAGCAGTGGACAGACAGGGTCAGAGACCCAGTACTTC. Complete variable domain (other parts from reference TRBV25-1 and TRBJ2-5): EADIYQTPRYLVIGTGKKITLECSQTMGHDKMYWYQQDPGMELHLIHYSYGVNSTEKGDLSSESTVSRIRTEHFPLTLESARPSHTSQYLCASSGQTGSETQYFGPGTRLLVL.

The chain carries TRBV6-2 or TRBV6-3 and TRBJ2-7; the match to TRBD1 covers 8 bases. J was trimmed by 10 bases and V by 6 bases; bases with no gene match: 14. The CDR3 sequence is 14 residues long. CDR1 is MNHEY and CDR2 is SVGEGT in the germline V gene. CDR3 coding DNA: TGTGCCAGCAGACGGCGGACAGGGCTCGGGGAACAGTACTTC. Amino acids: CASRRRTGLGEQYF.

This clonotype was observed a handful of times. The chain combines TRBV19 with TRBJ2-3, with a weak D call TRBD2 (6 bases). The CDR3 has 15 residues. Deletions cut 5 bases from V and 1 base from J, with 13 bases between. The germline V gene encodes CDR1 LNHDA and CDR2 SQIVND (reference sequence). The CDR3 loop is CASSFAGRGTDTQYF. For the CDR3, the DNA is TGTGCCAGTAGTTTCGCGGGGCGCGGCACAGATACGCAGTATTTT.

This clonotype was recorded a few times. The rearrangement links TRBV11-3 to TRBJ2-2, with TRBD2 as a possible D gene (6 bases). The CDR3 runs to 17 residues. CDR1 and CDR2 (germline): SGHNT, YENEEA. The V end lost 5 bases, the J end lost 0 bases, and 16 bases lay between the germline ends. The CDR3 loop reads CASSPRRRDANTGELFF. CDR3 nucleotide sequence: TGTGCCAGCAGCCCCCGACGGCGGGATGCGAACACCGGGGAGCTGTTTTTT.

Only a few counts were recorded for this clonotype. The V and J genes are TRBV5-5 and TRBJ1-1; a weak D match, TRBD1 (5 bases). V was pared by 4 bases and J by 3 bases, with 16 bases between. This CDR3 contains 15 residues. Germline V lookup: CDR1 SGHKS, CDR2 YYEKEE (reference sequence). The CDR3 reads CASSRTPVRDTEAFF. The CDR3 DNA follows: TGTGCCAGCAGCCGGACACCTGTTAGAGACACTGAAGCTTTCTTT.

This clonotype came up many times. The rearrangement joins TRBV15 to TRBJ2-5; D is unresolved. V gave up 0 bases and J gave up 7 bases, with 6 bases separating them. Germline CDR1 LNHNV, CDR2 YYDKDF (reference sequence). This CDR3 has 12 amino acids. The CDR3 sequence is CATSRDTGTQYF. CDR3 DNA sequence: TGTGCCACCAGCAGAGATACCGGGACCCAGTACTTC.

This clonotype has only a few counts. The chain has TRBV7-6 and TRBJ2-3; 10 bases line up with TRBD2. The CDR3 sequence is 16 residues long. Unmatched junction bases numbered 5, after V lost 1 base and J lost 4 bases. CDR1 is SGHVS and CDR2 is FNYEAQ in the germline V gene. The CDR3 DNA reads TGTGCCAGCAGCTTAGTCTCGAGCGGGAGGGCAGATACGCAGTATTTT. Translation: CASSLVSSGRADTQYF. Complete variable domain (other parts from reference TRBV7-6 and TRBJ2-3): GAGVSQSPRYKVTKRGQDVALRCDPISGHVSLYWYRQALGQGPEFLTYFNYEAQQDKSGLPNDRFSAERPEGSISTLTIQRTEQRDSAMYRCASSLVSSGRADTQYFGPGTRLTVL.

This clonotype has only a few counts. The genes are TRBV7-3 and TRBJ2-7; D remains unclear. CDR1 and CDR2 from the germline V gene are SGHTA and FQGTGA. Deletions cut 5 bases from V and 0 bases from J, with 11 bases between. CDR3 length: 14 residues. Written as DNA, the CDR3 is TGTGCCAGCAGCCCCAAAGGGCTCTCCTACGAGCAGTACTTC. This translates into CASSPKGLSYEQYF.

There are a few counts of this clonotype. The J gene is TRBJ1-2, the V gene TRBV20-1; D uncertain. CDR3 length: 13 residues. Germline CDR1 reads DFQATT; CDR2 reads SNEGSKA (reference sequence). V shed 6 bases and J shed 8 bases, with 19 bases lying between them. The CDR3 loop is CSAGRGVPGGYTF. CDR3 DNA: TGCAGTGCGGGGAGAGGAGTCCCGGGGGGCTACACCTTC.

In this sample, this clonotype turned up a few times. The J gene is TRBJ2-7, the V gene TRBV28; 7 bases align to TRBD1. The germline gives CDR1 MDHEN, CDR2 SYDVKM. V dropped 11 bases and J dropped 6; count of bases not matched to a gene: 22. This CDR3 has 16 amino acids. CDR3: CASAGSTGRTGGEQYF. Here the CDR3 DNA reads TGTGCCTCTGCAGGCTCGACAGGGCGTACCGGAGGCGAGCAGTACTTC.

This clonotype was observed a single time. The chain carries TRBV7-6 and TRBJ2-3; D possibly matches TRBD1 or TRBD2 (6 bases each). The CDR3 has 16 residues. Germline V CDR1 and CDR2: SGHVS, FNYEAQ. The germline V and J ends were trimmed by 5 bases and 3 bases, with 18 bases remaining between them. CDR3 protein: CASSRGQGKGTDTQYF. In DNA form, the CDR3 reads TGTGCCAGCAGCCGGGGGCAGGGTAAAGGGACAGATACGCAGTATTTT.

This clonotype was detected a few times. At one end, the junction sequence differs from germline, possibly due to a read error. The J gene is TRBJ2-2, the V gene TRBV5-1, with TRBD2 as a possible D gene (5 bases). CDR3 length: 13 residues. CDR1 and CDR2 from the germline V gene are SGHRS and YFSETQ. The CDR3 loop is CASSLMPPGELSF. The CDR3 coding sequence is TGCGCCAGCAGCTTGATGCCTCCCGGGGAGCTGTCTTTT.